This T cell receptor (beta chain) appears in the sequencing data of a study of cytomegalovirus exposure and HLA in healthy donors. Study-wide context: Counted in an early data release were about 86 million unique TCRs from HLA-typed donors. Study-level points and caveats: What was likely a sequencing artifact was a cluster of highly shared sequence variants. 87-base-pair reads could not separate some V segments, including TRBV6-2 and TRBV6-3. Specific recognition of CMV antigens was confirmed in vitro for a few chains (all CMV-associated).

Concerning this clone itself: What it binds is unknown.

This CDR3 has 16 residues. Per the germline V gene, CDR1 is SGHVT and CDR2 is SQSDAQ. Trimming at V came to 2 bases and at J to 7 bases, leaving 8 bases not matched to a gene. The study ran its PCR with 60 Vbeta and 13 Jbeta primers. Using immunoSEQ multiplex PCR, the repertoire was profiled, and TCRdb retains in-frame clones only, with some absent. The table records approximately 140,000 clones, about three quarters of them present only once. The sequence came from a woman aged 40 to 50 in good health and CMV-seronegative. Sequencing used PBMCs. This rearrangement joins TRBV7-4 to TRBJ1-5, with 10 bases aligning to TRBD1. The CDR3 here is CASSLLQTGGDQPQHF. The CDR3 region has the DNA TGTGCCAGCAGCTTACTCCAGACAGGGGGCGACCAGCCCCAGCATTTT.